A single sample is the source of the 30 T cell receptor beta chains below, sequenced in a study of blood T cell repertoires in COVID-19. Method: immunoSEQ multiplex PCR; TCRdb's copy keeps in-frame clones and lacks some. There are 200,000 to 300,000 clones in the sample; 86% occur only once, and approximately 2% lies in the top ten. The sequencing sample was made of peripheral blood. The source is a man younger than 40 with active or convalescent COVID-19.

This chain joins TRBV4-1 and TRBJ2-1, with 11 bases lining up with TRBD2. With 3 bases clipped from V and 8 bases from J, the junction kept 15 bases outside the gene matches. Germline assignment: CDR1 MGHRA and CDR2 YSYEKL. CDR3 length equals 18 residues. The CDR3 is CASSHRELAGAGRDEQFF. The CDR3 nucleotides are TGCGCCAGCAGCCATCGTGAACTAGCGGGGGCTGGTCGCGATGAGCAGTTCTTC.

V usage is TRBV10-3 and J usage is TRBJ1-1; the D is unclear. Trimming left V 0 bases short and J 2 bases short, with 10 bases between. Germline V gene lookup returns CDR1 ENHRY and CDR2 SYGVKD. The CDR3 is 15 residues long. The CDR3 DNA reads TGTGCCATCAGTGAGTCGTGGGCGATAAACACTGAAGCTTTCTTT. It is translated as CAISESWAINTEAFF.

Only one count was recorded for this clone. The rearrangement links TRBV7-9 to TRBJ2-3, with D uncertain. The germline gives CDR1 SEHNR, CDR2 FQNEAQ (reference sequence). The length of the CDR3 is 17 residues. The V end lost 5 bases, the J end lost 1 base, and 19 bases lay between the germline ends. The CDR3 DNA follows: TGTGCCAGCAGCCAAGACACAACTCTACTCGGCACAGATACGCAGTATTTT. Protein product: CASSQDTTLLGTDTQYF.

The J gene is TRBJ2-5, the V gene TRBV6-5, with D possibly matching TRBD2 (6 bases). Germline V gives CDR1 MNHEY, CDR2 SVGAGI. V was clipped by 7 bases and J by 5 bases, with 17 bases between them. The CDR3 covers 14 residues. Here the CDR3 reads CASKGSWGVETQYF. CDR3 sequence (DNA): TGTGCCAGCAAGGGATCCTGGGGGGTGGAGACCCAGTACTTC.

V usage is TRBV27 and J usage is TRBJ1-1; 9 bases agree with TRBD1. The CDR3 contains 18 residues. In germline, CDR1 is MNHEY, CDR2 SMNVEV (reference sequence). V lost 1 base and J lost 1; bases outside the gene matches: 10. CDR3 DNA sequence: TGTGCCAGCAGTTTATGGAACAAGACAGGGGGTTGGAACACTGAAGCTTTCTTT. Protein product: CASSLWNKTGGWNTEAFF.

The V and J genes are TRBV27 and TRBJ1-4; D not resolved. Trimming stripped 5 bases from V and 8 bases from J, with 12 bases between. Per germline, CDR1 MNHEY and CDR2 SMNVEV (reference sequence). This CDR3 spans 13 amino acids. The CDR3 coding sequence is TGTGCCAGCAGTCTGACAAGAAGAGAAAAACTGTTTTTT. Translated: CASSLTRREKLFF.

The chain links TRBV7-9 to TRBJ2-7; 7 bases line up with TRBD1. Looked up from germline, CDR1 is SEHNR and CDR2 is FQNEAQ (reference sequence). Losses at the gene ends were 1 base for V and 4 bases for J; bases not matched to a gene: 10. The CDR3 is 16 amino acids. The DNA of the CDR3 is TGTGCCAGCAGCTTAGTAGGCAGGACAGGAAAATACGAGCAGTACTTC. It yields the protein CASSLVGRTGKYEQYF.

This rearrangement joins TRBV7-2 to TRBJ1-6; D call uncertain. Germline V lookup: CDR1 SGHTA, CDR2 FQGNSA. V was cut by 1 base and J by 11 bases, with 6 bases left in between. The CDR3 runs 12 residues. Written as DNA, the CDR3 is TGTGCCAGCAGCTTAGGTGCGCCACCCCTCCACTTT. Amino acids: CASSLGAPPLHF.

The chain recombines TRBV9 with TRBJ1-6; D unclear. The CDR3 covers 14 residues. V was pared by 1 base and J by 6 bases, with 8 bases between. Looked up from germline, CDR1 is SGDLS and CDR2 is YYNGEE. The CDR3 reads CASSVQELNSPLHF. In DNA, the CDR3 is TGTGCCAGCAGCGTACAGGAACTTAATTCACCCCTCCACTTT. The whole variable domain, filled in from reference TRBV9 and TRBJ1-6, reads DSGVTQTPKHLITATGQRVTLRCSPRSGDLSVYWYQQSLDQGLQFLIQYYNGEERAKGNILERFSAQQFPDLHSELNLSSLELGDSALYFCASSVQELNSPLHFGNGTRLTVT.

Worth noting for this clone: The same CDR3 arises from other DNA sequences in this sample as well. The chain couples TRBV5-1 to TRBJ1-1; 7 nucleotides agree with TRBD1. This CDR3 is built from 15 residues. With V trimmed by 0 bases and J by 4 bases, 6 bases remained unmatched. Germline V CDR1 and CDR2: SGHRS, YFSETQ. The CDR3 is CASSLAGGKSTEAFF. The CDR3 DNA reads TGCGCCAGCAGCTTGGCAGGGGGTAAGAGCACTGAAGCTTTCTTT.

This chain joins TRBV4-1 and TRBJ1-5; D is possibly TRBD1 (6 bases). This CDR3 has 16 residues. The germline V gene encodes CDR1 MGHRA and CDR2 YSYEKL. Deletions cut 1 base from V and 0 bases from J, with 10 bases between. The CDR3 sequence is CASSQGTVNSNQPQHF. The CDR3 DNA follows: TGCGCCAGCAGCCAAGGGACAGTCAATAGCAATCAGCCCCAGCATTTT.

This chain's CDR3 is CASSPALGQPQHF. The CDR3 DNA reads TGTGCCAGCAGCCCCGCTCTTGGCCAGCCCCAGCATTTT. The chain recombines TRBV3-1 (or the pseudogene TRBV3-2) with TRBJ1-5; D not certain. In germline, CDR1 is LGHDT, CDR2 YNNKEL (reference sequence). The CDR3 runs to 13 residues. V gave up 4 bases and J gave up 7 bases, with 11 bases separating them.

This clone was recorded a few times. J is TRBJ1-2 and V is TRBV19, with 9 bases identical to TRBD1. The CDR3 has 19 residues. Germline V gene data show CDR1 as LNHDA and CDR2 as SQIVND (reference sequence). With 3 bases clipped from V and 3 bases from J, the junction kept 17 bases outside the gene matches. CDR3 nucleotide sequence: TGTGCCAGTAGTATTTTGGGGTATAAACCGGGACAGGGAGACTATGGCTACACCTTC. Protein product: CASSILGYKPGQGDYGYTF. Combining the CDR3 with reference TRBV19 and TRBJ1-2 gives the whole variable domain DGGITQSPKYLFRKEGQNVTLSCEQNLNHDAMYWYRQDPGQGLRLIYYSQIVNDFQKGDIAEGYSVSREKKESFPLTVTSAQKNPTAFYLCASSILGYKPGQGDYGYTFGSGTRLTVV.

This chain links TRBV6-2 or TRBV6-3 with TRBJ1-6; 10 bases line up with TRBD1. V dropped 2 bases and J dropped 8; count of bases not matched to a gene: 3. The CDR3 covers 15 residues. Germline V lookup: CDR1 MNHEY, CDR2 SVGEGT. CDR3 nucleotide sequence: TGTGCCAGCAGTTACCCGGGACAGGGGTATTCACCCCTCCACTTT. It yields the protein CASSYPGQGYSPLHF.

The V gene is TRBV7-2, the J gene TRBJ2-5, with 8 nucleotides matching TRBD2. The J segment lost 9 bases and the V segment lost 5 bases, leaving 5 bases of the junction unmatched. The germline V gene has CDR1 SGHTA and CDR2 FQGNSA. CDR3 length equals 12 residues. The CDR3 region is CASSAGGRAQYF. In DNA form, the CDR3 reads TGTGCCAGCAGCGCGGGGGGAAGGGCCCAGTACTTC.

The CDR3 DNA follows: TGTGCCAGCAGTTCGGGTACAGATACGCAGTATTTT. The encoded protein is CASSSGTDTQYF. V is TRBV6-6 and J is TRBJ2-3; no clear D gene. The CDR3 covers 12 residues. V was shortened by 4 bases and J by 3 bases, with 5 bases between the two germline ends. Germline lookup yields CDR1 MNHNY and CDR2 SVGAGI (reference sequence).

The gene calls are TRBV4-3 and TRBJ2-7, with D uncertain. The CDR3 is made up of 13 amino acids. Germline V gene sequence: CDR1 LGHNA, CDR2 YSLEER. V lost 4 bases and J lost 5, with 12 bases in between. CDR3: CASSPGVSDEQYF. CDR3 nucleotides: TGCGCCAGCAGCCCCGGAGTGTCCGACGAGCAGTACTTC.

The rearrangement joins TRBV5-6 to TRBJ1-4; tentatively, D is TRBD1 (5 bases). V lost 1 base and J 6 bases, leaving 10 bases between the germline ends. CDR3 size: 14 residues. In germline, CDR1 is SGHDT, CDR2 YYEEEE. The CDR3 spells CASSLRTRDEKLFF. CDR3 coding DNA: TGTGCCAGCAGCTTGAGGACAAGGGATGAAAAACTGTTTTTT.

The V call is TRBV9, the J call TRBJ2-5; 11 nucleotides agree with TRBD2. The V gene's germline CDR1 is SGDLS and CDR2 YYNGEE. The CDR3 is 17 amino acids. V lost 3 bases, J lost 4 bases, and 11 bases stayed unmatched. Here the CDR3 reads CASSARRGTSGPETQYF. Here the CDR3 DNA reads TGTGCCAGCAGCGCGCGGCGGGGGACTAGCGGCCCAGAGACCCAGTACTTC.

The chain joins TRBV6-5 to TRBJ1-2; D is possibly TRBD1 (6 bases). The CDR3 loop spans 12 amino acids. In germline, CDR1 is MNHEY, CDR2 SVGAGI. Trimming removed 7 bases at V and 3 bases at J, with 9 bases between. CDR3 nucleotides: TGTGCCAGCACGGGGGGCTACTATGGCTACACCTTC. Amino acid sequence: CASTGGYYGYTF.

The chain joins TRBV30 to TRBJ2-4, with D possibly TRBD2 on 5 matching bases. Germline CDR1 GTSNPN, CDR2 SVGIG (reference sequence). This CDR3 spans 18 amino acids. V lost 2 bases and J 0 bases, leaving 20 bases between the germline ends. CDR3 protein: CAWSRWAGDLLAKNIQYF. DNA for the CDR3: TGTGCCTGGAGTCGGTGGGCGGGCGACCTACTAGCCAAAAACATTCAGTACTTC. The full variable domain, in which reference TRBV30 and TRBJ2-4 provide the parts outside the CDR3, is SQTIHQWPATLVQPVGSPLSLECTVEGTSNPNLYWYRQAAGRGLQLLFYSVGIGQISSEVPQNLSASRPQDRQFILSSKKLLLSDSGFYLCAWSRWAGDLLAKNIQYFGAGTRLSVL.

The DNA for the CDR3 is TGTGCCAGCAGCTTAGAGGCTGTGACAGGGGCCTACGAGCAGTACTTC. It codes for CASSLEAVTGAYEQYF. The V gene is TRBV7-2, the J gene TRBJ2-7; 8 bases agree with TRBD1. With 1 base clipped from V and 2 bases from J, the junction kept 7 bases outside the gene matches. CDR1 is SGHTA, CDR2 FQGNSA, per germline. The CDR3 is 16 amino acids. Full variable domain (remainder filled in from reference TRBV7-2 and TRBJ2-7): GAGVSQSPSNKVTEKGKDVELRCDPISGHTALYWYRQSLGQGLEFLIYFQGNSAPDKSGLPSDRFSAERTGGSVSTLTIQRTQQEDSAVYLCASSLEAVTGAYEQYFGPGTRLTVT.

The V call is TRBV5-4, the J call TRBJ1-1; possible D gene TRBD1, 6 bases. The ends were cut back, 3 bases at V and 5 bases at J, with 8 bases in the middle. CDR3 size: 12 residues. Germline V lookup: CDR1 SGHNT, CDR2 YYREEE (reference sequence). This CDR3 is CASSYTGTEAFF. The CDR3 DNA sequence: TGTGCCAGCAGCTACACAGGGACTGAAGCTTTCTTT.

This chain links TRBV9 with TRBJ1-2; D is ambiguous. Trimming stripped 3 bases from V and 0 bases from J, with 15 bases between. CDR1 is SGDLS and CDR2 is YYNGEE in the germline V gene. This CDR3 region has 16 residues. CDR3 residues: CASSDPHDSPNYGYTF. Here the CDR3 DNA reads TGTGCCAGCAGCGACCCCCATGACTCGCCTAACTATGGCTACACCTTC.

The chain uses TRBV5-4 and TRBJ1-2; D ambiguous. The CDR3 spans 16 residues. Per germline, CDR1 SGHNT and CDR2 YYREEE (reference sequence). V lost 4 bases, J lost 1 base, and 17 bases lay in between. DNA for the CDR3: TGTGCCAGCAGCCGCGGTGGCAGCGGGAATAACTATGGCTACACCTTC. It translates to CASSRGGSGNNYGYTF.

J is TRBJ2-7 and V is TRBV4-1; D uncertain. The germline V and J ends were trimmed by 1 base and 0 bases, with 7 bases remaining between them. Germline CDR1 and CDR2: MGHRA and YSYEKL. The CDR3 consists of 14 residues. In nucleotides, the CDR3 is TGCGCCAGCAGCCAAGGTTCGGGCTCCTACGAGCAGTACTTC. Residues: CASSQGSGSYEQYF.

The V call is TRBV5-4, the J call TRBJ1-1; possibly TRBD1 for D (5 bases). Germline lookup yields CDR1 SGHNT and CDR2 YYREEE (reference sequence). Deletions cut 0 bases from V and 0 bases from J, with 9 bases between. The CDR3 spans 15 residues. The CDR3 loop reads CASSLGTLMNTEAFF. For the CDR3, the DNA is TGTGCCAGCAGCTTGGGGACACTAATGAACACTGAAGCTTTCTTT.

The genes are TRBV3-1 (or the pseudogene TRBV3-2) and TRBJ1-2, with D perhaps matching TRBD1 (5 bases). Germline CDR1 is LGHDT and CDR2 is YNNKEL (reference sequence). The CDR3 length is 13 residues. V was pared by 5 bases and J by 2 bases, with 9 bases between. The CDR3, as DNA: TGTGCCAGCAGCTTGGGACTAAACTATGGCTACACCTTC. Its protein product is CASSLGLNYGYTF.

The chain employs TRBV10-3 and TRBJ2-3; 8 nucleotides match TRBD2. This CDR3 is 15 amino acids long. With V trimmed by 5 bases and J by 8 bases, 12 bases remained unmatched. Per germline, CDR1 ENHRY and CDR2 SYGVKD. The CDR3 region is CAISPQAGGVGTQYF. CDR3 bases: TGTGCCATCAGTCCCCAGGCGGGGGGTGTCGGTACGCAGTATTTT.

The chain uses TRBV15 and TRBJ1-2, with 8 bases that match TRBD1. Germline V gives CDR1 LNHNV, CDR2 YYDKDF (reference sequence). Trimming cost V 0 bases and J 4 bases; bases outside gene matches: 7. This CDR3 is 16 amino acids long. CDR3: CATSRETGQGAYGYTF. CDR3 in DNA: TGTGCCACCAGCAGAGAGACCGGACAGGGCGCCTATGGCTACACCTTC.